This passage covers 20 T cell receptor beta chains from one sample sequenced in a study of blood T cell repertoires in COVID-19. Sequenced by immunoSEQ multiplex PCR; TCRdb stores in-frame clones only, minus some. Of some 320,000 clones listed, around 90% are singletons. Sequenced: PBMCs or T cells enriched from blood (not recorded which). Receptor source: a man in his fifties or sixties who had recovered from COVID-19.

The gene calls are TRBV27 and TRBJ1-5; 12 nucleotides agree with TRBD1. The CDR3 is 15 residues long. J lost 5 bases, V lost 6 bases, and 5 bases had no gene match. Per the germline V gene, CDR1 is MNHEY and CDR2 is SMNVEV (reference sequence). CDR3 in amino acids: CASRPGTGGYQPQHF. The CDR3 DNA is TGTGCCAGCAGACCCGGGACAGGGGGCTATCAGCCCCAGCATTTT.

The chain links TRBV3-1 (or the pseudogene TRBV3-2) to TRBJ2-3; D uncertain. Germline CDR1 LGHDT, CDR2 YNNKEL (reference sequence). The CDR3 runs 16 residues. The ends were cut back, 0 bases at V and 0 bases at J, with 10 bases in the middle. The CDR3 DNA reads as TGTGCCAGCAGCCAAGATCGAACAGTTAGCACAGATACGCAGTATTTT. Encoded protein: CASSQDRTVSTDTQYF.

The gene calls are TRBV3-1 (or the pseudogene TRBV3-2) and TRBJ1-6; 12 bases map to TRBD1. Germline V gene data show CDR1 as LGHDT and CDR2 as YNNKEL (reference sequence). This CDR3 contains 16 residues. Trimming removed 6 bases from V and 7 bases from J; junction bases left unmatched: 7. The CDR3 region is CASSLAGTGGNSPLHF. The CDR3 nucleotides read TGTGCCAGCAGTCTAGCCGGGACAGGGGGCAATTCACCCCTCCACTTT.

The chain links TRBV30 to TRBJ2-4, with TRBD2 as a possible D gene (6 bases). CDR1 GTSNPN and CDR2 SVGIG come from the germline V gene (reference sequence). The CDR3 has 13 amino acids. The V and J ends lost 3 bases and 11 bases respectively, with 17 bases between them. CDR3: CAWRPPGALVQYF. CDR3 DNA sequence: TGTGCCTGGAGGCCCCCGGGAGCCCTTGTTCAGTACTTC.

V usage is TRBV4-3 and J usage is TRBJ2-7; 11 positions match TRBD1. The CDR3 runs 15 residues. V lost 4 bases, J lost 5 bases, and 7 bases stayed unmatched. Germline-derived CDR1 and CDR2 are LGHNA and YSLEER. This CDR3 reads CASSRRGQGDDEQYF. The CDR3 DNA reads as TGCGCCAGCAGCCGCCGGGGACAGGGGGACGACGAGCAGTACTTC.

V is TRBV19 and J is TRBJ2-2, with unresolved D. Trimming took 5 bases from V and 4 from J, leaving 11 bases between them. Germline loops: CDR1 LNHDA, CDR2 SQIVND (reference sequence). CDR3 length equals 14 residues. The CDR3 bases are TGTGCCAGTAGTTCCCCTCTCGGCACCGGGGAGCTGTTTTTT. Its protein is CASSSPLGTGELFF.

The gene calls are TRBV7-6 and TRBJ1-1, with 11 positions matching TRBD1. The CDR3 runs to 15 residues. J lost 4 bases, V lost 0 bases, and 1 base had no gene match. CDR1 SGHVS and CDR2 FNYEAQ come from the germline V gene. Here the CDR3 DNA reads TGTGCCAGCAGCTTAGCAGGGACAGGGGGCACTGAAGCTTTCTTT. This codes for CASSLAGTGGTEAFF.

The CDR3 protein is CASSQLTGSPVTQYF. The CDR3 DNA is TGTGCCAGCAGCCAACTTACAGGGTCTCCCGTGACCCAGTACTTC. The V and J genes are TRBV3-1 (or the pseudogene TRBV3-2) and TRBJ2-5; D possibly corresponds to TRBD1 (6 bases). V was trimmed by 2 bases and J by 7 bases, leaving 17 bases between them. This CDR3 comprises 15 residues. The V gene's germline CDR1 is LGHDT and CDR2 YNNKEL (reference sequence).

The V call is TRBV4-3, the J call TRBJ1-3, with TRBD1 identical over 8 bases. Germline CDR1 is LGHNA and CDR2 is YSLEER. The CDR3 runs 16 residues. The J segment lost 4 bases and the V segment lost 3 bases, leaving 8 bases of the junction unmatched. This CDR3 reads CASSQSSTGAGNTIYF. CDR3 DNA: TGCGCCAGCAGCCAGTCCTCGACAGGGGCGGGAAACACCATATATTTT.

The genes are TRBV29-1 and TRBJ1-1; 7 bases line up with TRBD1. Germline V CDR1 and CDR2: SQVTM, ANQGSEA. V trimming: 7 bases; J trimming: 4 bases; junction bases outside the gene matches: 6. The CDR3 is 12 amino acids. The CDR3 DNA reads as TGCAGCGGACAGGGAGTGGGCACTGAAGCTTTCTTT. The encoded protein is CSGQGVGTEAFF.

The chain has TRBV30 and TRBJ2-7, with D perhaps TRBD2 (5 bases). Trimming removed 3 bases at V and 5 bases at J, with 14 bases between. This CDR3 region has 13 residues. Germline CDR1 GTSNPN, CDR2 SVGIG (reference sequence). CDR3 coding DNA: TGTGCCTGGAGGGAGGCCCCTCGGGACGAGCAGTACTTC. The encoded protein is CAWREAPRDEQYF.

The CDR3 DNA is TGTGCCAGCAGCTTAGATGGTATCAGTACCCAGCATTTT. The encoded protein is CASSLDGISTQHF. The chain joins TRBV7-9 to TRBJ1-5; D gene ambiguous. The germline CDR1 and CDR2 sequences are SEHNR and FQNEAQ (reference sequence). This CDR3 is built from 13 residues. Deletions cut 1 base from V and 11 bases from J, with 12 bases between.

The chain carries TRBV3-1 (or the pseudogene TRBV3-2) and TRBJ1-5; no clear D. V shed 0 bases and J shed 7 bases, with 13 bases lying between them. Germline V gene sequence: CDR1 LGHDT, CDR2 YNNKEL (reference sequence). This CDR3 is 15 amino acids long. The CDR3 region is CASSQEPGSGQPQHF. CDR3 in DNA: TGTGCCAGCAGCCAAGAGCCGGGGTCGGGGCAGCCCCAGCATTTT.

Here the CDR3 reads CASSPNRGYEQYF. As DNA, the CDR3 is TGTGCCAGCTCACCAAACAGGGGCTACGAGCAGTACTTC. The J gene is TRBJ2-7, the V gene TRBV18, with TRBD1 identical over 7 bases. CDR1 is KGHSH, CDR2 LQKENI, per germline. V lost 2 bases to trimming and J lost 3 bases; unmatched junction nucleotides: 1. CDR3 length: 13 residues.

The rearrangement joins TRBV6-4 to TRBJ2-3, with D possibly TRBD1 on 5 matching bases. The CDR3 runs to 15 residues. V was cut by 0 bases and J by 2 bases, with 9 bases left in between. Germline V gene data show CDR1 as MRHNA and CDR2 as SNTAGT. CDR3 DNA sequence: TGTGCCAGCAGTGACTCGGCAGGGAACACAGATACGCAGTATTTT. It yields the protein CASSDSAGNTDTQYF.

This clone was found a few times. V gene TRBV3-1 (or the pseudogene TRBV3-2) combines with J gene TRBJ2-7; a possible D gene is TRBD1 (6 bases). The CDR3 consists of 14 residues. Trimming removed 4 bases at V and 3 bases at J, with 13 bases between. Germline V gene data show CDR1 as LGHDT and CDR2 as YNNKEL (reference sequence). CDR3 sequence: CASSRYGGLYEQYF. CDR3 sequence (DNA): TGTGCCAGCAGCCGGTATGGGGGCCTCTACGAGCAGTACTTC.

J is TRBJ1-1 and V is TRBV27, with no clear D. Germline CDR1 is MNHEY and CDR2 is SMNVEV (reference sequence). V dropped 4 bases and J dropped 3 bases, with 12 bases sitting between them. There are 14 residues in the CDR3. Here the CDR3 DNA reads TGTGCCAGCAGTTCCCGAGGCACCTACACTGAAGCTTTCTTT. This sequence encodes CASSSRGTYTEAFF.

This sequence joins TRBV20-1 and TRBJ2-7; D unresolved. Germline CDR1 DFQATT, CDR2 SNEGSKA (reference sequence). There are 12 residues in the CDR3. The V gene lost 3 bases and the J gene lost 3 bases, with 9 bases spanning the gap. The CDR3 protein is CSASDGYYEQYF. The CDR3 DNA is TGCAGTGCTAGTGACGGGTACTACGAGCAGTACTTC.

CDR3 bases: TGTGCCAGCAGCTTATACGGGAGTCGCACAGATACGCAGTATTTT. Translation gives CASSLYGSRTDTQYF. The chain links TRBV7-3 to TRBJ2-3, with D tentatively TRBD2 (6 bases). V was trimmed by 2 bases and J by 1 base, leaving 10 bases between them. CDR3 size: 15 residues. Germline loops: CDR1 SGHTA, CDR2 FQGTGA.

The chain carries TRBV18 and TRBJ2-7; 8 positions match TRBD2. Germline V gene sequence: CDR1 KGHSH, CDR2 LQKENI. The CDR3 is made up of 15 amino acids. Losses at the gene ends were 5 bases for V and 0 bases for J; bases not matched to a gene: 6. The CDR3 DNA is TGTGCCAGCTCATTGACTAGCGTGATCTCCTACGAGCAGTACTTC. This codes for CASSLTSVISYEQYF.